This T cell receptor beta chain was documented in a study of T cells in Graves' hyperthyroidism and ophthalmopathy. Findings of the study overall: Most thyroid clonotypes that were expanded above 0.001 also turned up in blood. A model of 13 V-J features distinguished ophthalmopathy from stable hyperthyroidism.

CDR3 length: 16 amino acids. Germline CDR1 reads SGHTA; CDR2 reads FQGTGA. J was trimmed by 2 bases and V by 2 bases; bases with no gene match: 7. Amplified regions were TCR beta CDR3 sequences from RNA transcripts. HTBI primers drove first-round RT-PCR of the TCR CDR3. Each CDR3 protein is one row after TCRdb ran MiXCR on the multiplex PCR reads. The table includes roughly 710,000 distinct CDR3 sequences, roughly a third detected once. To note about this clonotype: Its target is unknown.

The source is a woman in her thirties or forties with Graves' hyperthyroidism. The V call is TRBV7-3, the J call TRBJ2-7; the match to TRBD1 covers 9 bases. The sequencing sample was made of blood. The CDR3 here is CASSLAARTGAYEQYF. DNA of the CDR3: TGTGCCAGCAGCTTAGCGGCCCGGACAGGGGCCTACGAGCAGTACTTC.